Shown below are 8 T cell receptor beta chains from a single sample sequenced in a study of blood T cell repertoires in COVID-19. Method: immunoSEQ multiplex PCR; TCRdb's copy keeps in-frame clones and lacks some. The sample lists about 190,000 clones, approximately 80% occurring once. The sample consisted of peripheral blood. The receptor source for this set is a human donor in a cohort sampled during active COVID-19.

The chain combines TRBV20-1 with TRBJ2-7; the D is unclear. Germline assignment: CDR1 DFQATT and CDR2 SNEGSKA (reference sequence). The CDR3 spans 11 residues. The V end was cut by 5 bases, the J end by 3 bases, with 8 bases between. The CDR3 here is CSAGDIYEQYV. In nucleotides, the CDR3 is TGCAGTGCTGGCGACATCTACGAGCAGTACGTC.

The J gene is TRBJ1-4, the V gene TRBV18; maybe TRBD1 (6 bases). Trimming cost V 2 bases and J 4 bases, with 14 bases left between them. The germline gives CDR1 KGHSH, CDR2 LQKENI. The CDR3 runs to 16 residues. The CDR3 spells CASSPGTGPFNEKLFF. The CDR3 nucleotides are TGTGCCAGCTCACCAGGAACAGGGCCATTTAATGAAAAACTGTTTTTT.

The chain employs TRBV30 and TRBJ1-2; 7 bases fit TRBD1. V was clipped by 3 bases and J by 4 bases; unmatched bases: 5. CDR3 length: 13 amino acids. Germline V gene data show CDR1 as GTSNPN and CDR2 as SVGIG (reference sequence). CDR3 loop: CAWSGTGAYGYTF. CDR3 bases: TGTGCCTGGAGCGGTACAGGGGCCTATGGCTACACCTTC.

The gene calls are TRBV5-1 and TRBJ2-7; 7 nucleotides match TRBD1. CDR1 is SGHRS, CDR2 YFSETQ, per germline. The trim removed 1 base at V and 3 bases at J, leaving 10 bases unmatched. The CDR3 is 16 residues long. The CDR3 reads CASSLSNRDSGYEQYF. In DNA, the CDR3 is TGCGCCAGCAGCTTGTCAAACCGGGACAGTGGCTACGAGCAGTACTTC.

V gene TRBV24-1 combines with J gene TRBJ1-2, with TRBD1 matching 7 bases. With V trimmed by 0 bases and J by 3 bases, 0 bases remained unmatched. The germline V gene has CDR1 KGHDR and CDR2 SFDVKD. The CDR3 is 14 residues long. The CDR3 bases are TGTGCCACCAGTGATTTGGACAGGGACTATGGCTACACCTTC. Translation: CATSDLDRDYGYTF.

CDR3 residues: CASRLGVSPLHF. In DNA form, the CDR3 reads TGTGCCAGCCGGCTAGGGGTCTCACCCCTCCACTTT. The chain combines TRBV12-3 or TRBV12-4 with TRBJ1-6; weak D call: TRBD1 (5 bases). There are 12 residues in the CDR3. Trimming shortened V by 8 bases and J by 10 bases, and 12 bases separated the two germline ends.

The gene calls are TRBV3-1 (or the pseudogene TRBV3-2) and TRBJ2-7; D may be TRBD1 (5 bases). CDR3 length: 15 residues. The germline V and J ends were trimmed by 2 bases and 3 bases, with 14 bases remaining between them. CDR1 is LGHDT and CDR2 is YNNKEL in the germline V gene (reference sequence). For the CDR3, the DNA is TGTGCCAGCAGCCAACGGTGGACATCGAACTACGAGCAGTACTTC. It translates to CASSQRWTSNYEQYF.

Remarks on this clone: The sample has other DNA sequences that encode this CDR3 too. The chain is built from TRBV5-4 and TRBJ2-3; 8 nucleotides align to TRBD2. Germline CDR1 is SGHNT and CDR2 is YYREEE (reference sequence). This CDR3 has 13 amino acids. V gave up 4 bases and J gave up 6 bases; unmatched junction bases: 4. CDR3 in DNA: TGTGCCAGCAGCCTGACGGGGGGGGATACGCAGTATTTT. Translated, it gives CASSLTGGDTQYF.